This T cell receptor (beta chain) was sequenced during a study of early T cells in non-severe SARS-CoV-2 infection. From the 5' RACE reads, TCRdb called clonotypes with MiXCR, one entry per CDR3 protein. Among tens of thousands of distinct CDR3 sequences, around 6.5% were seen once, and the ten largest hold under 4%. This clonotype was detected only a few times. The input for sequencing was whole blood, taken at baseline. This clonotype was obtained from an adult who was a healthcare worker with PCR-confirmed SARS-CoV-2 infection or an uninfected control (not recorded which).

The CDR3 sequence: CAATGQNTDTQYF. CDR3 nucleotides: TGTGCCGCGACGGGACAGAACACAGATACGCAGTATTTT. The V call is TRBV6-1, the J call TRBJ2-3; 7 bases agree with TRBD1. Germline V gene data show CDR1 as MNHNS and CDR2 as SASEGT. The ends lost 11 bases at V and 2 bases at J; junction bases unmatched: 7. This CDR3 is 13 amino acids long.